The 25 T cell receptor beta chains in this list originate from one sample, sequenced in a study of T cells in Graves' hyperthyroidism and ophthalmopathy. TCR beta CDR3 region amplification was performed from RNA transcripts. The HTBI primer set drove a first-round RT-PCR of the TCR CDR3. From the multiplex PCR reads, TCRdb called clonotypes with MiXCR, one entry per CDR3 protein. In the table there are approximately 600,000 distinct CDR3 sequences, 14% of which are singletons. Material: blood. The receptors derive from a woman younger than 30 with Graves' ophthalmopathy.

CDR3 sequence reads: CASSTTGTAQYF. In DNA, the CDR3 is TGTGCCAGCAGCACTACCGGGACAGCCCAGTACTTC. V usage is TRBV11-2 and J usage is TRBJ2-5, with 7 bases that match TRBD1. The germline V gene has CDR1 SGHAT and CDR2 FQNNGV. V shed 5 bases and J 9 bases; nucleotides not matched to a gene: 6. CDR3 length equals 12 residues.

This clonotype was seen more than once but under ten times. The genes are TRBV15 and TRBJ2-3; 8 bases align to TRBD1. The CDR3 runs to 13 residues. J lost 4 bases, V lost 6 bases, and 3 bases had no gene match. CDR1 is LNHNV and CDR2 is YYDKDF in the germline V gene (reference sequence). This CDR3 reads CATRDRDADTQYF. In DNA, the CDR3 is TGTGCCACCAGGGACAGGGATGCAGATACGCAGTATTTT.

In its sample, this clonotype was seen a few times. This chain joins TRBV11-1 and TRBJ2-2, with D hard to call. The germline V gene encodes CDR1 SGHAT and CDR2 FQDESV (reference sequence). The CDR3 is 14 residues long. The V and J ends lost 6 bases and 2 bases respectively, with 10 bases between them. CDR3 in amino acids: CASSGALNTGELFF. The CDR3 DNA follows: TGTGCCAGCAGTGGTGCCCTAAACACCGGGGAGCTGTTTTTT.

This clonotype was observed at least ten times. The chain couples TRBV27 to TRBJ2-5; the match to TRBD2 covers 9 bases. Trimming removed 2 bases from V and 5 bases from J; junction bases left unmatched: 9. The CDR3 contains 16 residues. Germline V lookup: CDR1 MNHEY, CDR2 SMNVEV (reference sequence). Written as DNA, the CDR3 is TGTGCCAGCAGTTTAAGTTCCAGCGGGAGGTCTGAGACCCAGTACTTC. Its translation: CASSLSSSGRSETQYF.

This clonotype was observed many times. The chain is built from TRBV28 and TRBJ2-7; D perhaps matches TRBD2 (5 bases). CDR3 size: 13 residues. Trimming took off 7 bases at V and 2 bases at J, with 12 bases between the two ends. CDR1 is MDHEN and CDR2 is SYDVKM in the germline V gene. CDR3 bases: TGTGCCAGCACCCTGGGAGACGCCTACGAGCAGTACTTC. Encoded protein: CASTLGDAYEQYF.

This clonotype was seen repeatedly, ten times or more. The chain links TRBV28 to TRBJ2-2; D unclear. Per the germline V gene, CDR1 is MDHEN and CDR2 is SYDVKM. The CDR3 contains 13 residues. The V and J ends lost 6 bases and 1 base respectively, with 6 bases between them. The CDR3 region has the DNA TGTGCCAGCAGCTTAGGGAACACCGGGGAGCTGTTTTTT. Its translation is CASSLGNTGELFF.

This clonotype appeared many times. The rearrangement uses TRBV2 and TRBJ1-4; 7 bases agree with TRBD1. J lost 0 bases, V lost 1 base, and 5 bases had no gene match. Looked up from germline, CDR1 is SNHLY and CDR2 is FYNNEI. CDR3 length equals 17 residues. The CDR3 sequence: CASSEGDSRATNEKLFF. The CDR3 DNA follows: TGTGCCAGCAGTGAAGGGGACAGCCGTGCAACTAATGAAAAACTGTTTTTT.

This sequence joins TRBV25-1 and TRBJ1-1, with no clear D. Looked up from germline, CDR1 is MGHDK and CDR2 is SYGVNS. This CDR3 region has 15 residues. Trimming removed 5 bases from V and 2 bases from J, with 15 bases in between. CDR3 nucleotide sequence: TGTGCCAGCAGTACCCCAGGACTCCCCAACACTGAAGCTTTCTTT. Amino acid sequence: CASSTPGLPNTEAFF.

CDR3 protein: CSARLGTELYEQYF. CDR3 sequence (DNA): TGCAGTGCTAGACTTGGGACAGAGCTCTACGAGCAGTACTTC. The chain has TRBV20-1 and TRBJ2-7; 7 nucleotides match TRBD1. This CDR3 contains 14 residues. Germline-derived CDR1 and CDR2 are DFQATT and SNEGSKA (reference sequence). The J segment lost 3 bases and the V segment lost 2 bases, leaving 7 bases of the junction unmatched.

In its sample, this clonotype was seen many times. The chain couples TRBV18 to TRBJ1-1, with a tentative D call TRBD1 (5 bases). V dropped 4 bases and J dropped 3 bases, with 9 bases sitting between them. The CDR3 is 13 amino acids. The germline CDR1 and CDR2 sequences are KGHSH and LQKENI. Written as DNA, the CDR3 is TGTGCCAGCTCACGACAGCCTGACACTGAAGCTTTCTTT. It encodes CASSRQPDTEAFF.

The J gene is TRBJ2-5, the V gene TRBV19, with D perhaps matching TRBD1 (5 bases). Germline CDR1 and CDR2: LNHDA and SQIVND (reference sequence). CDR3 size: 13 residues. V lost 4 bases to trimming and J lost 5 bases, with 11 bases between them. CDR3 sequence reads: CASSRPPGETQYF. The CDR3 DNA reads TGTGCCAGTAGTAGACCCCCAGGGGAGACCCAGTACTTC.

Ten or more counts support this clonotype. The chain employs TRBV7-2 and TRBJ1-2; 7 bases line up with TRBD1. The ends lost 1 base at V and 4 bases at J; junction bases unmatched: 6. Per germline, CDR1 SGHTA and CDR2 FQGNSA. The CDR3 has 15 residues. CDR3 sequence: CASSLEARGGYGYTF. The CDR3 DNA sequence: TGTGCCAGCAGCTTAGAGGCCAGGGGGGGCTATGGCTACACCTTC.

This clonotype was counted between two and nine times. The chain's CDR3 is CASSSDYSREQYF. The CDR3 DNA is TGTGCCAGCAGCTCTGATTATTCGAGGGAGCAGTACTTC. The rearrangement joins TRBV7-9 to TRBJ2-7; unclear D gene. CDR3 length: 13 residues. The V end lost 4 bases, the J end lost 7 bases, and 14 bases lay between the germline ends. Germline CDR1 is SEHNR and CDR2 is FQNEAQ (reference sequence).

This clonotype has at least ten counts. The chain employs TRBV5-1 and TRBJ2-1, with 12 bases aligning to TRBD1. CDR1 is SGHRS and CDR2 is YFSETQ in the germline V gene. Unmatched junction bases numbered 6, after V lost 8 bases and J lost 0 bases. This CDR3 contains 16 residues. CDR3 in amino acids: CASSPGQGASYNEQFF. CDR3 nucleotide sequence: TGCGCCAGTTCACCGGGACAGGGGGCCTCCTACAATGAGCAGTTCTTC.

This clonotype was seen ten or more times. V usage is TRBV6-2 or TRBV6-3 and J usage is TRBJ1-5; maybe TRBD1 (6 bases). The CDR3 is 14 residues long. The V end was cut by 8 bases, the J end by 6 bases, with 17 bases between. Germline loops: CDR1 MNHEY, CDR2 SVGEGT. The CDR3 nucleotides are TGTGCCAGCCGCGAGGCGGGGGGCGGTCAGCCCCAGCATTTT. Its translation is CASREAGGGQPQHF.

The sample holds many counts of this clonotype. The rearrangement uses TRBV6-1 and TRBJ2-7; TRBD2 agrees at 7 bases. The CDR3 runs 14 residues. V lost 5 bases, J lost 6 bases, and 10 bases stayed unmatched. The germline V gene has CDR1 MNHNS and CDR2 SASEGT. The CDR3 DNA reads as TGTGCCAGCAGTAAGAAGCGGGATGCTCTCGAGCAGTACTTC. This gives the protein CASSKKRDALEQYF.

V usage is TRBV28 and J usage is TRBJ1-3; no definite D call. The germline CDR1 and CDR2 sequences are MDHEN and SYDVKM. With 8 bases removed from V and 0 bases from J, the gap between germline ends came to 17 bases. The CDR3 extends over 16 amino acids. The CDR3 is CASSLRQITSGNTIYF. CDR3 nucleotide sequence: TGTGCCAGCTCCCTCAGGCAGATAACCTCTGGAAACACCATATATTTT.

This clonotype was counted only a few times. The J gene is TRBJ2-7, the V gene TRBV5-1; 7 positions agree with TRBD1. Germline V gene data show CDR1 as SGHRS and CDR2 as YFSETQ. V lost 4 bases to trimming and J lost 6 bases; unmatched junction nucleotides: 7. The CDR3 extends over 13 amino acids. The CDR3 DNA reads TGCGCCAGCAGCCCAGTGACAGGGCTCGAGCAGTACTTC. It is translated as CASSPVTGLEQYF.

For this clonotype: A read error may be the cause here, since a much bigger clone is one base away. This chain connects TRBV20-1 to TRBJ1-2; 7 nucleotides line up with TRBD1. CDR1 is DFQATT and CDR2 is SNEGSKA in the germline V gene (reference sequence). The CDR3 runs to 15 residues. Unmatched junction bases numbered 16, after V lost 8 bases and J lost 4 bases. The CDR3 nucleotides are TGCAGTCCCAGAAGGCCCGGACAGGAGCGCTATGGCTACACCTTC. It codes for CSPRRPGQERYGYTF.

This clonotype was recorded many times. The chain uses TRBV12-3 or TRBV12-4 and TRBJ2-1; D is possibly TRBD2 (6 bases). The CDR3 is made up of 18 amino acids. V was cut by 1 base and J by 8 bases, with 24 bases left in between. CDR3 sequence (DNA): TGTGCCAGCAGTTTAGGACGGCTGCGGGGCTCGTTTAACCATGAGCAGTTCTTC. This sequence encodes CASSLGRLRGSFNHEQFF.

A remark on this clonotype: No DNA is shown, since the ends of the CDR3 on it are uncertain; the CDR3 is the one TCRdb lists. V and J are TRBV6-2 or TRBV6-3 and TRBJ2-1. Including both end residues, the CDR3 is 15 amino acids long. The germline V gene encodes CDR1 MNHEY and CDR2 SVGEGT. The CDR3 protein is CASSSSGAYHNEQFF.

About this clonotype: A much more abundant neighbour one base away suggests this may be a read error. The chain employs TRBV30 and TRBJ2-1; no definite D call. V was shortened by 2 bases and J by 12 bases, with 14 bases between the two germline ends. Germline CDR1 reads GTSNPN; CDR2 reads SVGIG (reference sequence). The CDR3 length is 12 residues. The CDR3 coding sequence is TGTGCCTGGAGTCCCTGTGGTGGTGGGCAGTTCTTC. Translating gives CAWSPCGGGQFF.

This clonotype was seen at least ten times. CDR3 bases: TGTGCCAGCAGTTTAGGAACCGAACTGAATCTGGGGGAGCAGTACTTC. Translating gives CASSLGTELNLGEQYF. The chain joins TRBV28 to TRBJ2-7; D is unclear. CDR3 size: 16 residues. CDR1 and CDR2 (germline): MDHEN, SYDVKM. The V gene lost 2 bases and the J gene lost 7 bases, with 21 bases spanning the gap.

This clonotype occurred many times. The rearrangement joins TRBV5-1 to TRBJ2-1, with TRBD2 identical over 9 bases. The germline gives CDR1 SGHRS, CDR2 YFSETQ. This CDR3 has 15 amino acids. V dropped 4 bases and J dropped 3; count of bases not matched to a gene: 5. In DNA, the CDR3 is TGCGCCAGCAGCCGGAGACTAGCGGTCTACAATGAGCAGTTCTTC. This sequence encodes CASSRRLAVYNEQFF.

This chain links TRBV11-2 with TRBJ2-1, with unresolved D. Trimming shortened V by 3 bases and J by 5 bases, and 8 bases separated the two germline ends. The CDR3 spans 13 residues. CDR1 and CDR2 from the germline V gene are SGHAT and FQNNGV. CDR3 nucleotide sequence: TGTGCCAGCAGCTTTCTAGAAAACAATGAGCAGTTCTTC. This translates into CASSFLENNEQFF.